This is a list of T cell receptor beta chains from one sample in a study of shared clonotypes between healthy human individuals. Sequenced by immunoSEQ multiplex PCR; TCRdb stores in-frame clones only, minus some. The table shows about half a million clones, with roughly 80% occurring only once. The source material was PBMCs. These receptors came from a woman in her forties in good health. Some clones in this sample may be carry-over from other donors' samples. Each CDR3 is given with its conserved first and last residue. The D gene is left open where the match is weak. For some rows the clone size is stated as once, few or many, or as a class when expanded; others skip it.

V	size	length	D	J	DNA	CDR3
TRBV5-1	-	15	-	TRBJ1-1	TGCGCCAGCAGCTTGGGGGACACCTGGGGAACTGAAGCTTTCTTT	CASSLGDTWGTEAFF
TRBV4-1	-	16	-	TRBJ2-1	TGCGCCAGCAGCCAAGCTAGCCAGCGGGTATACAATGAGCAGTTCTTC	CASSQASQRVYNEQFF
TRBV30	-	10	-	TRBJ2-5	TGTGCCTGGAGTCGGGAGACCCAGTACTTC	CAWSRETQYF
TRBV7-2	-	14	-	TRBJ2-7	TGTGCCAGCAGCCACCGACAGGCTTCCTACGAGCAGTACTTC	CASSHRQASYEQYF
TRBV13	-	15	TRBD1	TRBJ2-7	TGTGCCAGCAGTCCCGGGACAGCCTTCTCCTACGAGCAGTACTTC	CASSPGTAFSYEQYF
TRBV4-2	-	12	TRBD1	TRBJ1-1	TGTGCCAGCAGCCAAGATAAGGGGGCGGCTTTCTTT	CASSQDKGAAFF
TRBV30	-	13	-	TRBJ2-5	TGTGCCTGGAGGCCAGGCTTTGCAGAGACCCAGTACTTC	CAWRPGFAETQYF
TRBV6-1	-	13	-	TRBJ1-2	TGTGCCAGCAGAGCGTCAGGTTCCTATGGCTACACCTTC	CASRASGSYGYTF
TRBV2	-	15	-	TRBJ1-5	TGTGCCAGCAGTGAAGTGGGGGGTTGGAATCAGCCCCAGCATTTT	CASSEVGGWNQPQHF
TRBV4-2	-	13	-	TRBJ1-1	TGTGCCAGCACGAACAGGGAGAACACTGAAGCTTTCTTT	CASTNRENTEAFF
TRBV5-1	-	14	TRBD1	TRBJ1-2	TGCGCCAGCAGCTTGGACACAGGGGGCGATGGCTACACCTTC	CASSLDTGGDGYTF
TRBV28	-	13	-	TRBJ2-2	TGTGCCAGCGGGGGGCCGAACACCGGGGAGCTGTTTTTT	CASGGPNTGELFF
TRBV28	-	12	-	TRBJ2-7	TGTGCCAGCTCGGAGAGACGGAGGGAGCAGTACTTC	CASSERRREQYF
TRBV28	-	14	TRBD1	TRBJ1-2	TGTGCCAGCAGCTCCCCGGGACAGGGTTATGGCTACACCTTC	CASSSPGQGYGYTF
TRBV15	-	13	-	TRBJ1-2	TGTGCCACCAGCAGAGACCAATACTATGGCTACACCTTC	CATSRDQYYGYTF
TRBV14	once	15	-	TRBJ1-2	TGTGCCAGCAGCCTGAAGTTCGGGACTTACTATGGCTACACCTTC	CASSLKFGTYYGYTF
TRBV18	-	19	TRBD2	TRBJ2-3	TGTGCCAGCTCACCACCGGCGGGACTAGCGACAGGGAGCACAGATACGCAGTATTTT	CASSPPAGLATGSTDTQYF
TRBV9	-	16	-	TRBJ2-1	TGTGCCAGCAGCGTAGCCGGAGAACCTCTCTACAATGAGCAGTTCTTC	CASSVAGEPLYNEQFF
TRBV6-1	-	15	TRBD2	TRBJ2-1	TGTGCCAGCATTACAAAGGGGACTAGCGACAATGAGCAGTTCTTC	CASITKGTSDNEQFF
TRBV5-1	few	16	-	TRBJ2-5	TGCGCCAGCAGCTTGTTAGCGGTTCGAGGTCAAGAGACCCAGTACTTC	CASSLLAVRGQETQYF
TRBV2	-	14	-	TRBJ2-1	TGTGCCAGCAGTGAAGCGTGGGACACCAATGAGCAGTTCTTC	CASSEAWDTNEQFF
TRBV3-1/TRBV3-2	-	9	-	TRBJ2-7	TGTGTCGTGTTAGACGAGCAGTACTTC	CVVLDEQYF
TRBV11-3	-	12	TRBD2	TRBJ2-3	TGTGCCAGCAGCTTTGGGAGGGGTACGCAGTATTTT	CASSFGRGTQYF
TRBV7-3	-	15	-	TRBJ2-7	TGTGCCAGCAGCTTAACTGACGGGGCTGGTTACGAGCAGTACTTC	CASSLTDGAGYEQYF
TRBV15	once	14	TRBD1	TRBJ2-4	TGTGCCACCAGCACGGACAGGGAGGTAGACATTCAGTACTTC	CATSTDREVDIQYF
TRBV19	-	13	-	TRBJ1-4	TGTGCCAGTAGTCTTAGGAGTAATGAAAAACTGTTTTTT	CASSLRSNEKLFF
TRBV29-1	-	14	-	TRBJ2-7	TGCAGCGTTGACCCCGGGACCGCGGGCCGTGCGCAGTACTTC	CSVDPGTAGRAQYF
TRBV27	-	14	-	TRBJ2-4	TGTGCCAGCAGTTCCAGTGGGGGAGGGGGCATTCAGTACTTC	CASSSSGGGGIQYF
TRBV30	-	12	TRBD1	TRBJ1-2	TGTGCCTGGAGTACAGGGGCCCATGGCTACACCTTC	CAWSTGAHGYTF
TRBV5-6	few	17	TRBD2	TRBJ2-7	TGTGCCAGCAGCTGGCGAACCGGACTAGCGGGGAGCTACGAGCAGTACTTC	CASSWRTGLAGSYEQYF
TRBV5-1	-	14	TRBD1	TRBJ2-7	TGCGCCAGTTCAAGGACAGGGGACTCCTACGAGCAGTACTTC	CASSRTGDSYEQYF
TRBV11-2	-	18	TRBD2	TRBJ2-7	TGTGCCAGCAGCTTAGATACCCTGACTAGCGGGAGAGTTCACGAGCAGTACTTC	CASSLDTLTSGRVHEQYF
TRBV4-1	once	17	TRBD1	TRBJ2-7	TGCGCCAGCAGCCCCCGGGACAGGGGGCGCGGTACCTACGAGCAGTACTTC	CASSPRDRGRGTYEQYF
TRBV6-6	-	11	TRBD1	TRBJ1-2	TGTGCCGTCGACAGGGGGCATGGCTACACCTTC	CAVDRGHGYTF
TRBV19	-	15	TRBD1	TRBJ1-1	TGTGCCAGTAGCGACAGGGCCGCAGGGCGTCCTGAAGCTTTCTTT	CASSDRAAGRPEAFF
TRBV6-1	-	16	-	TRBJ2-7	TGTGCCAGCAGTGAAAGGGTCATGGGGGCGAACTACGAGCAGTACTTC	CASSERVMGANYEQYF
TRBV27	-	17	TRBD2	TRBJ2-3	TGTGCCAGCAGTTTAGACAGACTAGCGGACCACACAGATACGCAGTATTTT	CASSLDRLADHTDTQYF
TRBV11-2	-	14	TRBD2	TRBJ2-3	TGTGCCAGCAGCCCCGGACTAGCAGGGGATACGCAGTATTTT	CASSPGLAGDTQYF
TRBV30	-	15	-	TRBJ1-3	TGTGCCTGGAGTGTACGTGGGAACTCTGGAAACACCATATATTTT	CAWSVRGNSGNTIYF
TRBV5-1	-	14	TRBD2	TRBJ2-1	TGCGCCAGCAGCTTTCGTAATGAGCGGGGCGGCCTGGTCTTC	CASSFRNERGGLVF
TRBV19	-	15	TRBD2	TRBJ2-5	TGTGCCAGTAGTATATGGGGACTAGCAAAGGAGACCCAGTACTTC	CASSIWGLAKETQYF
TRBV19	once	12	-	TRBJ2-5	TGTGCCAGTAGCAGGACTAAAGAGACCCAGTACTTC	CASSRTKETQYF
TRBV19	few	13	-	TRBJ1-5	TGTGCCAGTAGTACCGAGGGTAATCAGCCCCAGCATTTT	CASSTEGNQPQHF
TRBV5-4	-	13	-	TRBJ1-1	TGTGCCAGCAGCTTGGATGCGGGGGCTGAAGCTTTCTTT	CASSLDAGAEAFF
TRBV28	-	14	-	TRBJ1-1	TGTGCCAGCAGTTTAACACTACCGAACACTGAAGCTTTCTTT	CASSLTLPNTEAFF
TRBV7-9	-	14	TRBD2	TRBJ2-7	TGTGCCAGCAGCTTAATGCGGGGGGGATACGAGCAGTACTTC	CASSLMRGGYEQYF
TRBV7-8	-	15	-	TRBJ2-1	TGTGCCAGCAGCTTAGAGGGTGGCTCCTACAATGAGCAGTTCTTC	CASSLEGGSYNEQFF
TRBV2	-	15	TRBD1	TRBJ2-7	TGTGCCAGCAGTGACTGGGACAGAGGCTCCTACGAGCAGTACTTC	CASSDWDRGSYEQYF
TRBV4-1	many	16	TRBD1	TRBJ1-2	TGCGCCAGCAGTCTCACAGGGGCCCAAGTTATAGATGGCTACACCTTC	CASSLTGAQVIDGYTF
TRBV2	-	15	TRBD2	TRBJ2-5	TGTGCCAGCAGTGATAGGCTAGCGGGGGGGGAGACCCAGTACTTC	CASSDRLAGGETQYF
TRBV30	-	12	-	TRBJ2-1	TGTGCCTGGAGTGTGGGTAGCAATGAGCAGTTCTTC	CAWSVGSNEQFF
TRBV5-1	-	13	-	TRBJ2-1	TGCGCCAGCAGCACCGGCGCGGTCGGTGAGCAGTTCTTC	CASSTGAVGEQFF
TRBV2	-	12	-	TRBJ1-2	TGTGCCAGCACGAGGGAGCGGGGTGGCTACACCTTC	CASTRERGGYTF
TRBV10-1	-	13	-	TRBJ2-3	TGCGCCAGCAGTGAGGGCCCCACAGATACGCAGTATTTT	CASSEGPTDTQYF
TRBV9	-	15	-	TRBJ2-7	TGTGCCAGCAGCGTAGATGGTTCATTCACCTACGAGCAGTACTTC	CASSVDGSFTYEQYF
TRBV6-1	-	14	TRBD1	TRBJ2-7	TGTGCCAGCAGTGCGGGACAGGGGGGGTTAGGGCAGTACTTC	CASSAGQGGLGQYF
TRBV28	-	17	TRBD2	TRBJ2-1	TGTGCCAGCAGTTCCACCGGGACTAGCGGGAGCATCGCGGAGCAGTTCTTC	CASSSTGTSGSIAEQFF
TRBV19	-	16	TRBD1	TRBJ1-1	TGTGCCAGTAGCTGGACAGGGGCGCGTTCGAACACTGAAGCTTTCTTT	CASSWTGARSNTEAFF
TRBV6-1	-	14	-	TRBJ1-5	TGTGCCAGCAGCACCGGGACGAGCAATCAGCCCCAGCATTTT	CASSTGTSNQPQHF